This T cell receptor beta chain is drawn from a study of PD-1 blockade in mismatch repair-deficient tumors. The wider study: All were previously treated, progressing patients with eleven to twelve mismatch repair-deficient cancer types.

Points on this clone: Antigen specificity is unknown.

Overall study results and limits: After pembrolizumab, tumor-resident clones rose rapidly, then generally contracted before radiologic responses.

TCRs were sequenced from three patients responding to pembrolizumab. Generated by immunoSEQ multiplex PCR, the TCRdb table keeps only in-frame clones and is missing some. This table has about 130,000 clones, about 90% appearing once. This sample comprised peripheral blood, obtained roughly 67 weeks after starting pembrolizumab. This sequence originates from an adult with mismatch repair-deficient cancer.

CDR3 in DNA: TGTGCCAGCAGTTTGGTTGGGCGGACACAAGAGACCCAGTACTTC. Translated, it gives CASSLVGRTQETQYF. This chain uses TRBV28 with TRBJ2-5; D might be TRBD1 (5 bases). The germline gives CDR1 MDHEN, CDR2 SYDVKM. This CDR3 region has 15 residues. Trimming shortened V by 3 bases and J by 2 bases, and 13 bases separated the two germline ends.